Below, one T cell receptor (beta chain) is given with its context. TCRdb's table, derived via immunoSEQ multiplex PCR, lists solely in-frame clones and lacks some. The sample comprises 150,000 to 200,000 clones, approximately 80% of which are singletons, and around 5% rests with the top ten. The source of the sample is a study of blood T cell repertoires in COVID-19. This CDR3 has 14 residues. The germline V gene has CDR1 SSHAT and CDR2 FNYEAQ (reference sequence). Trimming cost V 5 bases and J 0 bases, with 9 bases left between them. The J gene is TRBJ2-3, the V gene TRBV7-7; D unresolved. The sequence came from an older man who had been exposed to COVID-19. Sequenced: PBMCs or T cells enriched from blood (not recorded which). CDR3 sequence: CASSRTPSTDTQYF. The CDR3, as DNA: TGTGCCAGCAGCCGTACTCCTAGCACAGATACGCAGTATTTT.